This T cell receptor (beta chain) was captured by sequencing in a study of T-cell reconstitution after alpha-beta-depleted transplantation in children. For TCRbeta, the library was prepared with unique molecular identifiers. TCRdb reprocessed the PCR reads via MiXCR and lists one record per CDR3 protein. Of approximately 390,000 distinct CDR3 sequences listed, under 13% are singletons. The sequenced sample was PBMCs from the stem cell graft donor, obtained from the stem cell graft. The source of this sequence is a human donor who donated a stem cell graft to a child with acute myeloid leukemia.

The CDR3 loop is CASSRGGTEYEQYF. DNA of the CDR3: TGTGCCAGCAGCCGGGGAGGGACAGAATACGAGCAGTACTTC. The V gene is TRBV7-9, the J gene TRBJ2-7; D may match TRBD1 or TRBD2 (7 bases each). Trimming took off 5 bases at V and 4 bases at J, with 15 bases between the two ends. CDR3 length equals 14 residues. Germline-derived CDR1 and CDR2 are SEHNR and FQNEAQ (reference sequence).